Below, one T cell receptor beta chain is given with its context. Autoimmune disease history or systemic immunosuppression excluded patients. This sample was taken from a study of OX40 agonist ivuxolimab in advanced cancers. The method was immunoSEQ multiplex PCR; TCRdb's version includes in-frame clones alone and lacks a portion of them. This sample has tens of thousands of clones, with around four fifths found just once. Trimming removed 3 bases from V and 4 bases from J; junction bases left unmatched: 2. This CDR3 is built from 13 residues. Germline-derived CDR1 and CDR2 are GTSNPN and SVGIG (reference sequence).

The TCR originated in an adult with an advanced solid tumor such as melanoma, head and neck, liver or kidney cancer. J is TRBJ1-5 and V is TRBV30; 8 bases map to TRBD1. The input for sequencing was CD4+ or CD8+ T cells sorted from blood, taken in a trial of the OX40 agonist ivuxolimab. CDR3 sequence reads: CAWRDRDNQPQHF. DNA for the CDR3: TGTGCCTGGAGGGACAGGGATAATCAGCCCCAGCATTTT.